This T cell receptor (beta chain) emerged from a study of T cell repertoires in cytomegalovirus infection. This clonotype was recorded a few times. The antigen is unknown. The germline V gene encodes CDR1 LNHDA and CDR2 SQIVND (reference sequence). V dropped 5 bases and J dropped 8 bases, with 13 bases sitting between them. The CDR3 is 13 residues long. Study-wide findings and caveats: What dominated the ex vivo response were HLA-C-restricted CMV-specific TCR beta clonotypes.

TCRdb re-derived calls from the reads in MiXCR, one entry per CDR3 protein. The profile covers approximately 81,000 distinct CDR3 sequences, with roughly a quarter appearing a single time and roughly 50% taken by the ten largest. The specimen comprised CD8+ T cells from cultured PBMCs, sampled from culture after CMV antigen stimulation. This sequence joins TRBV19 and TRBJ1-5; weak D call: TRBD1 (6 bases). This sequence was found in a human donor in good health (CMV status not recorded). Some clones in this sample may be carry-over from other donors' samples. The CDR3 sequence is CASSWRGPEPQHF. The CDR3, as DNA: TGTGCCAGTAGTTGGCGGGGGCCGGAGCCCCAGCATTTT.